This TCR beta chain was profiled in a study of blood T cell repertoires in COVID-19. Turning to the study itself: The cDNA or gDNA used as material had been derived from T cells, B-cell-depleted T cells, or PBMCs.

The CDR3 length is 17 residues. The V gene's germline CDR1 is ENHRY and CDR2 SYGVKD. V lost 2 bases and J 3 bases, leaving 17 bases between the germline ends. Repertoires were generated with immunoSEQ multiplex PCR, while TCRdb's copy carries only in-frame clones and drops some. This table holds some 140,000 clones, over 70% found once. In this sample, this clone turned up once. This clonotype was sampled from a man older than 75 with acute or convalescent COVID-19. The genes are TRBV10-3 and TRBJ2-1; possible D gene TRBD2, 5 bases. Material: peripheral blood. The CDR3: CAISEPPRGPYYNEQFF. Written as DNA, the CDR3 is TGTGCCATCAGTGAGCCACCGAGAGGGCCTTACTACAATGAGCAGTTCTTC.